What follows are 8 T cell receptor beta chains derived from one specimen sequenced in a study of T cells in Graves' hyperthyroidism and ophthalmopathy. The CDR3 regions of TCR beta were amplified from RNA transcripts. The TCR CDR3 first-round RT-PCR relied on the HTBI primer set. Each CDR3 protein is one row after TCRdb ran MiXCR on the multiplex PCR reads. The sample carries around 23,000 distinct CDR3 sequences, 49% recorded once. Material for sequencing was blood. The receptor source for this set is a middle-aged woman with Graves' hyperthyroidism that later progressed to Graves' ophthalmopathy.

Written as DNA, the CDR3 is TGTGCCATCAGTGAGGAGCGGGCCGGTGGGGCCCAGTACTTC. Protein sequence: CAISEERAGGAQYF. J is TRBJ2-5 and V is TRBV10-3; weak D call: TRBD2 (6 bases). V was pared by 2 bases and J by 9 bases, with 16 bases between. Germline CDR1 is ENHRY and CDR2 is SYGVKD. This CDR3 contains 14 residues.

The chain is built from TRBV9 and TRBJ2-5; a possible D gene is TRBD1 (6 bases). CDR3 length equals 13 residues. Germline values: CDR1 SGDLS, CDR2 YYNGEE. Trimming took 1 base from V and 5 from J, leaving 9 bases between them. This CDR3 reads CASSVRGGETQYF. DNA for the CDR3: TGTGCCAGCAGCGTAAGAGGGGGTGAGACCCAGTACTTC.

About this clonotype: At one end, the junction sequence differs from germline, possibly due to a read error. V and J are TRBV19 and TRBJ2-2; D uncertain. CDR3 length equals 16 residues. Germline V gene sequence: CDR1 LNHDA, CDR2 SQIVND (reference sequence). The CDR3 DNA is TGTGCCAGTTGTATCAGCGAAGGGCCGGGCACCGGGGAGCTGTTTTTT. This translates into CASCISEGPGTGELFF.

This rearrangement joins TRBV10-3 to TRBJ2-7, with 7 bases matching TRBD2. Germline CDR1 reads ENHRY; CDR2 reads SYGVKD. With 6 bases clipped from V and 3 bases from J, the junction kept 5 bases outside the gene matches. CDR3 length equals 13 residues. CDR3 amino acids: CAIRTLADYEQYF. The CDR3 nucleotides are TGTGCCATCAGGACCCTAGCGGACTACGAGCAGTACTTC.

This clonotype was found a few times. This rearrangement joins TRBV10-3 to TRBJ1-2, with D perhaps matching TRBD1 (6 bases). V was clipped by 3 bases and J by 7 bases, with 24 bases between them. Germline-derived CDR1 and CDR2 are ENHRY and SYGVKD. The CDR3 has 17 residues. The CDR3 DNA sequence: TGTGCCATCAGTGATTCGATTTTCCGGACAGCCGTCTTTGGCTACACCTTC. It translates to CAISDSIFRTAVFGYTF.

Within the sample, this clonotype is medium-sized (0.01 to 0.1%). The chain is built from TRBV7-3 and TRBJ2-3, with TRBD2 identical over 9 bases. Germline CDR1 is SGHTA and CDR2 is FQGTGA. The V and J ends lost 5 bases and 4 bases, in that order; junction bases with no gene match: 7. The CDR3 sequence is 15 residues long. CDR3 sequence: CASSPDSGSPDTQYF. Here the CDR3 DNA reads TGTGCCAGCAGCCCTGATAGCGGGAGTCCAGATACGCAGTATTTT.

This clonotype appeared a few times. The CDR3 DNA reads as TGTGCCAGCAGGGCTTCGACAGGGTTCCATGAGCAGTTCTTC. Protein product: CASRASTGFHEQFF. This rearrangement joins TRBV7-2 to TRBJ2-1, with 7 nucleotides matching TRBD1. CDR1 is SGHTA, CDR2 FQGNSA, per germline. CDR3 length: 14 amino acids. J was trimmed by 8 bases and V by 6 bases; bases with no gene match: 10.

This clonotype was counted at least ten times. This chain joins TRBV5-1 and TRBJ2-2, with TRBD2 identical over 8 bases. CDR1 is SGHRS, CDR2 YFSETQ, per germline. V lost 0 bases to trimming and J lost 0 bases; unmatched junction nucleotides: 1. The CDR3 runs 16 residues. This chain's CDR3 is CASSLGGLANTGELFF. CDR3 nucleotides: TGCGCCAGCAGCTTGGGGGGACTAGCGAACACCGGGGAGCTGTTTTTT.